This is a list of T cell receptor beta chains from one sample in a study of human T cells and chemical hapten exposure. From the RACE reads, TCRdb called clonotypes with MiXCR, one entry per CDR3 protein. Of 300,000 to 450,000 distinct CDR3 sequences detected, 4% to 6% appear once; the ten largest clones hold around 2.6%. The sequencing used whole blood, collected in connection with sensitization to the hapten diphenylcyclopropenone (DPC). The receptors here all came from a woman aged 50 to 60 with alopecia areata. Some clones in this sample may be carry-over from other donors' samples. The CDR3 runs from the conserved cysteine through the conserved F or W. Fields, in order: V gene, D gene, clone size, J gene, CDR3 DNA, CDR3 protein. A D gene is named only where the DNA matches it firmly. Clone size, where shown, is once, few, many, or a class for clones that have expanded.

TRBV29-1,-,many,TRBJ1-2,TGCAGCGTTGCACCCTTGGCGAACTATGGCTACACCTTC,CSVAPLANYGYTF
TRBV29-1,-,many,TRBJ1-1,TGCAGCGTTGAAGATGGGCTCCGGCTGAACACTGAAGCTTTCTTT,CSVEDGLRLNTEAFF
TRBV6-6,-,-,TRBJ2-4,TGTGCCAGCGGGGGCCTGGGCATTCAGTACTTC,CASGGLGIQYF
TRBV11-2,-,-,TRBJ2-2,TGTGCCAGCAGCACCCGGACAGCGAACACCGGGGAGCTGTTTTTT,CASSTRTANTGELFF
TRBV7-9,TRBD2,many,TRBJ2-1,TGTGCCAGCAGCTGGGGGGGCAATGAGCAGTTCTTC,CASSWGGNEQFF
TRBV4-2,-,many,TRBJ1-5,TGTGCCAGCAGCCAAGGGGAGGTGGGGGTGAGAAATCAGCCCCAGCATTTT,CASSQGEVGVRNQPQHF
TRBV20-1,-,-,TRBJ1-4,TGCAGTGCTAGAGATTATGGGGGGCTGGATGAAAAACTGTTTTTT,CSARDYGGLDEKLFF
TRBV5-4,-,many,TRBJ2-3,TGTGCCAGCAAGGGGACTCCGGTAGATCCCCGCGATTTCTCGCCTGATACGCAGTATTTT,CASKGTPVDPRDFSPDTQYF
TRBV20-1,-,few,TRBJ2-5,TGCAGTGCTAGAGGAATACGGGGGCCACAAGAGACCCAGTACTTC,CSARGIRGPQETQYF
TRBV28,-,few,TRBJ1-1,TGTGCCAGCAGTTTCTGGATCATGAACACTGAAGCTTTCTTT,CASSFWIMNTEAFF
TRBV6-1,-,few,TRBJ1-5,TGTGCCAGCAGTGTTTCGGGGGCGGATCAGCCCCAGCATTTT,CASSVSGADQPQHF
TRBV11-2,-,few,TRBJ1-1,TGTGCCAGCAGCTTAGACTTGGACAGTAGGACTGAAGCTTTCTTT,CASSLDLDSRTEAFF